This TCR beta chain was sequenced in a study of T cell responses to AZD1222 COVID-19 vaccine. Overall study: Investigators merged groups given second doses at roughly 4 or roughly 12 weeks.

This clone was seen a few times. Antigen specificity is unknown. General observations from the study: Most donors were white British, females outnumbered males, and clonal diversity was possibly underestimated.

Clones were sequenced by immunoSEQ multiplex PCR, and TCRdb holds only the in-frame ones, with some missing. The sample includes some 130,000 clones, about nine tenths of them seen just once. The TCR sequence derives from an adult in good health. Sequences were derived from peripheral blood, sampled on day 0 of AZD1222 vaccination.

Here the CDR3 reads CASRGNRDVREKLFF. CDR3 in DNA: TGTGCCAGCAGGGGGAACAGGGATGTACGTGAAAAACTGTTTTTT. The chain recombines TRBV7-9 with TRBJ1-4; perhaps TRBD1 as D (6 bases). CDR1 SEHNR and CDR2 FQNEAQ come from the germline V gene (reference sequence). The CDR3 has 15 amino acids. V was cut by 6 bases and J by 7 bases, with 18 bases left in between.